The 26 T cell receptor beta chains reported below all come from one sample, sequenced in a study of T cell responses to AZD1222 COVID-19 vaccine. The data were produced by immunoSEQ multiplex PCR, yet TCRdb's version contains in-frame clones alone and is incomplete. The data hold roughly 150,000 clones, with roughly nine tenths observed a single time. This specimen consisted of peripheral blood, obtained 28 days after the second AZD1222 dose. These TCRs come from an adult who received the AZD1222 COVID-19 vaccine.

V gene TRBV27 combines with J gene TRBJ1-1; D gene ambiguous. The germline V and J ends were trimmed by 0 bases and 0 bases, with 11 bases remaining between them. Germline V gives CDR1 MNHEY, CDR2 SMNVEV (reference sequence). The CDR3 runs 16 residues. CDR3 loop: CASSLSGVKMNTEAFF. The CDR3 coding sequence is TGTGCCAGCAGTTTATCTGGGGTGAAGATGAACACTGAAGCTTTCTTT.

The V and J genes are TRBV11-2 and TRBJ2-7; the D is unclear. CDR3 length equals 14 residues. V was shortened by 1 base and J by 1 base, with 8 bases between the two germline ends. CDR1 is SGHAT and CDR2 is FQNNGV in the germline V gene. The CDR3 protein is CASSLGGKSYEQYV. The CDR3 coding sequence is TGTGCCAGCAGCTTAGGGGGAAAGTCCTACGAGCAGTACGTC.

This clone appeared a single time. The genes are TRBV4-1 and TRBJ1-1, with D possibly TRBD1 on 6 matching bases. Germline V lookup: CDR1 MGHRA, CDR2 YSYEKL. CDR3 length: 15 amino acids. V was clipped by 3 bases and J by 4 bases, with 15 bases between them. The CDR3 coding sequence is TGCGCCAGCAGCCACGGTGATGGGGGGGCCACTGAAGCTTTCTTT. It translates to CASSHGDGGATEAFF.

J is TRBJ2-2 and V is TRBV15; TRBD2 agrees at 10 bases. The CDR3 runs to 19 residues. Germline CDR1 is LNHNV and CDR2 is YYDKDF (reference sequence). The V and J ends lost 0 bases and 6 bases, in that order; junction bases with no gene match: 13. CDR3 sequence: CATSRDYGEREGQAGELFF. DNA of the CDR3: TGTGCCACCAGCAGAGATTATGGGGAGCGGGAGGGCCAGGCCGGGGAGCTGTTTTTT.

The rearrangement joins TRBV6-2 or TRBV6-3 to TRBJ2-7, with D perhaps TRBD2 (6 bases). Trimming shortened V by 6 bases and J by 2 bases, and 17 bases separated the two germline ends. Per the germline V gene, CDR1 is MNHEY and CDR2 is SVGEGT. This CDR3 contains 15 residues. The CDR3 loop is CASSTPASVPYEQYV. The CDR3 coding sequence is TGTGCCAGCAGCACCCCGGCTAGCGTTCCCTACGAGCAGTACGTC.

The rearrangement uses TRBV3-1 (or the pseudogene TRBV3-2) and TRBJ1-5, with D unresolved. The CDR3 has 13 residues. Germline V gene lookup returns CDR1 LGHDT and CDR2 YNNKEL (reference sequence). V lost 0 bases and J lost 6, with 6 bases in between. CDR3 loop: CASSQDRVQPQHF. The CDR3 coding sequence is TGTGCCAGCAGCCAAGATAGAGTTCAGCCCCAGCATTTT.

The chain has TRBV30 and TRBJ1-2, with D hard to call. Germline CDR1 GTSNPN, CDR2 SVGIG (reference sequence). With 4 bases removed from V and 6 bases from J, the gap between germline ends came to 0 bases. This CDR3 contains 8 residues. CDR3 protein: CAWNGYTF. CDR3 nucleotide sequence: TGTGCCTGGAATGGCTACACCTTC.

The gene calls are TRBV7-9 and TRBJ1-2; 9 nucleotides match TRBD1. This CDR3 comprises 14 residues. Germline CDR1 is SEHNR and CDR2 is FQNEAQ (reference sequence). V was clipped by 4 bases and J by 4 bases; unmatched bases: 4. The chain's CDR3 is CASSSQGARYGYTF. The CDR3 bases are TGTGCCAGCAGCTCACAGGGGGCACGCTATGGCTACACCTTC.

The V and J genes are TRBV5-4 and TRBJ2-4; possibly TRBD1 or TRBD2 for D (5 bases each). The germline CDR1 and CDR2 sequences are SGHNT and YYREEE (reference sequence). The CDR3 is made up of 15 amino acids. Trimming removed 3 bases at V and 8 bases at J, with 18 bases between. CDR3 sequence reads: CASSYRDAGLDIQYF. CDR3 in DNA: TGTGCCAGCAGCTACCGGGACGCAGGCTTAGACATTCAGTACTTC.

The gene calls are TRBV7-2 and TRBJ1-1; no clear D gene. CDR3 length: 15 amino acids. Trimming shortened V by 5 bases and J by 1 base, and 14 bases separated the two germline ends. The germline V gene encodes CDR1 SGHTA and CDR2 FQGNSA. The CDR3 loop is CASSAYLGANTEAFF. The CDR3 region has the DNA TGTGCCAGCAGCGCCTACTTGGGAGCGAACACTGAAGCTTTCTTT.

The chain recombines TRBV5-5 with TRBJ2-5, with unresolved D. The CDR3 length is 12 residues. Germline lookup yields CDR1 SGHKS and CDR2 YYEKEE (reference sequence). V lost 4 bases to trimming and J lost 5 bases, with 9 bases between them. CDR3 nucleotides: TGTGCCAGCAGCCTCTCAGCTGAGACCCAGTACTTC. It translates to CASSLSAETQYF.

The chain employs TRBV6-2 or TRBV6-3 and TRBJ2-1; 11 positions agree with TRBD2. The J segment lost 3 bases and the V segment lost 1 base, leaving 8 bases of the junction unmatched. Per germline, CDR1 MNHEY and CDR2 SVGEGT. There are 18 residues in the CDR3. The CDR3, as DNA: TGTGCCAGCAGTTACTTGCTAGCGGGGGGCCAGAACTACAATGAGCAGTTCTTC. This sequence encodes CASSYLLAGGQNYNEQFF.

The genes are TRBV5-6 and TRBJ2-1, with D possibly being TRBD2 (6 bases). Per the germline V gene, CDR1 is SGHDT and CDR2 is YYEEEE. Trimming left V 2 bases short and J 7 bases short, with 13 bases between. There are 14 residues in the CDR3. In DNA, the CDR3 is TGTGCCAGCAGCTTCCCCGGACTACCAAATGAGCAGTTCTTC. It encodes CASSFPGLPNEQFF.

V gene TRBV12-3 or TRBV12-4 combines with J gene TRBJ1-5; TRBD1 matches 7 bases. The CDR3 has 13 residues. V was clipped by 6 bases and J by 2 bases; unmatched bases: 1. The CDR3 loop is CASRGTGNQPQHF. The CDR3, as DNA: TGTGCCAGCAGGGGGACAGGCAATCAGCCCCAGCATTTT.

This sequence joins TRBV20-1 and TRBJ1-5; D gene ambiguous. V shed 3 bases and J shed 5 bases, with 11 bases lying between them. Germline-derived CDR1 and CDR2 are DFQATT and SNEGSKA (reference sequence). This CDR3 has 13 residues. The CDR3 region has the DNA TGCAGTGCTAGTTTGACATCATATCAGCCCCAGCATTTT. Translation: CSASLTSYQPQHF.

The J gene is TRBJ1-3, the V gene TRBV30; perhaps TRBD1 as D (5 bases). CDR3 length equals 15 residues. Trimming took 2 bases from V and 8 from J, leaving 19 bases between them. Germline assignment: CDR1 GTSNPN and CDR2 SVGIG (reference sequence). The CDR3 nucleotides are TGTGCCTGGAGTAAACGCAGTGGCAGGGCGGACACCATATATTTT. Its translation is CAWSKRSGRADTIYF.

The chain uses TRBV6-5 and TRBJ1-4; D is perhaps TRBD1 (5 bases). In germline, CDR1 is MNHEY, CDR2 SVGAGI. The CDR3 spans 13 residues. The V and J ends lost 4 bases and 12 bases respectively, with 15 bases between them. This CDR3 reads CASSSVSGKQLFF. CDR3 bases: TGTGCCAGCAGTTCGGTCTCAGGGAAACAACTGTTTTTT.

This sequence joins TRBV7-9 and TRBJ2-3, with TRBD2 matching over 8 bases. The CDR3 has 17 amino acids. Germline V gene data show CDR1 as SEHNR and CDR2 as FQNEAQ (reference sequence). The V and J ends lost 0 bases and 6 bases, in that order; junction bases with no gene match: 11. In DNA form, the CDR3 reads TGTGCCAGCAGCTTAGCCGTATCTGCGGGGGGCGCGGATACGCAGTATTTT. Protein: CASSLAVSAGGADTQYF. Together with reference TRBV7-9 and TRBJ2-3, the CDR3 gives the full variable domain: DTGVSQNPRHKITKRGQNVTFRCDPISEHNRLYWYRQTLGQGPEFLTYFQNEAQLEKSRLLSDRFSAERPKGSFSTLEIQRTEQGDSAMYLCASSLAVSAGGADTQYFGPGTRLTVL.

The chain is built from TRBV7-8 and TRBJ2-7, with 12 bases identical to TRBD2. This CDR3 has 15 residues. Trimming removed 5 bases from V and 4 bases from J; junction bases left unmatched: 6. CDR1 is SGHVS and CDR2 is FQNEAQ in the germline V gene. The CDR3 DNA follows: TGTGCCAGCAGCGGCGCTAGCGGGGGGGCTTACGAGCAGTACGTC. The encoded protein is CASSGASGGAYEQYV.

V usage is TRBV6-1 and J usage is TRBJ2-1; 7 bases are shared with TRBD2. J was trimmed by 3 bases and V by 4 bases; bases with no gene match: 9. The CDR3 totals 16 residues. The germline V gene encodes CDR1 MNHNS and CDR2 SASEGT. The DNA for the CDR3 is TGTGCCAGCAGTGGCTATTCCGGGACTAACTACAATGAGCAGTTCTTC. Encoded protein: CASSGYSGTNYNEQFF.

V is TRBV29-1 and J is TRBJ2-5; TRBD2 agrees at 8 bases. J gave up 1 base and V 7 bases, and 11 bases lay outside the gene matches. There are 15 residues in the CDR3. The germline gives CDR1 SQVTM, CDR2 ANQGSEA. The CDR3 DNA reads TGCAGCGCCCATGGAGTGGGGACTAGCCAAGAGACCCAGTACTTC. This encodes CSAHGVGTSQETQYF.

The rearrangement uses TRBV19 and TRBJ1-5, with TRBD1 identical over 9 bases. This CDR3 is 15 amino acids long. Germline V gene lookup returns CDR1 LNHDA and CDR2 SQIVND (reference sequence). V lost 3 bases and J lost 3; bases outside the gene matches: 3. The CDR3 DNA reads TGTGCCAGTAGTATCGGACAGGGGAACAATCAGCCCCAGCATTTT. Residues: CASSIGQGNNQPQHF. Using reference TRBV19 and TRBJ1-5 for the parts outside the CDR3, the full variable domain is DGGITQSPKYLFRKEGQNVTLSCEQNLNHDAMYWYRQDPGQGLRLIYYSQIVNDFQKGDIAEGYSVSREKKESFPLTVTSAQKNPTAFYLCASSIGQGNNQPQHFGDGTRLSIL.

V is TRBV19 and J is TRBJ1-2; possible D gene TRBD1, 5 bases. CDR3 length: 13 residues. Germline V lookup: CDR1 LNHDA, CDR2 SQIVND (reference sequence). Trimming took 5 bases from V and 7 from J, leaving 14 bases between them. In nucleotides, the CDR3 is TGTGCCAGTAGTCCAGGGTCCCGGCTTGGCTACACCTTC. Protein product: CASSPGSRLGYTF.

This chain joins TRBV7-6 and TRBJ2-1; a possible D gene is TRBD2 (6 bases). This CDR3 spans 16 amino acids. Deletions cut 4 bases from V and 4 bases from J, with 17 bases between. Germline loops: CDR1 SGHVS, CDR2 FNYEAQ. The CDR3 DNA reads TGTGCCAGCAGCTCCGGGGTTTGGGAGGAATACAATGAGCAGTTCTTC. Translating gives CASSSGVWEEYNEQFF. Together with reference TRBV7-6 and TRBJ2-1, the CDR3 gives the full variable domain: GAGVSQSPRYKVTKRGQDVALRCDPISGHVSLYWYRQALGQGPEFLTYFNYEAQQDKSGLPNDRFSAERPEGSISTLTIQRTEQRDSAMYRCASSSGVWEEYNEQFFGPGTRLTVL.

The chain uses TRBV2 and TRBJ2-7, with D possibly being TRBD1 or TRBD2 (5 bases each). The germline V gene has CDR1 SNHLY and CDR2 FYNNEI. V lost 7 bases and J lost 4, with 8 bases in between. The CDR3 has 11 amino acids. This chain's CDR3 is CASKWGYEQYV. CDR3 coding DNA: TGTGCCAGCAAATGGGGGTACGAGCAGTACGTC.

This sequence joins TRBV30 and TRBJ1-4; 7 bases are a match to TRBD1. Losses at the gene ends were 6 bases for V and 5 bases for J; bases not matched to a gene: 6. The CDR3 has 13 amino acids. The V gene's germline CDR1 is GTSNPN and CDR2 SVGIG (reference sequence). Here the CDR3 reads CACVGTDNEKLFF. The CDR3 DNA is TGTGCCTGCGTGGGGACAGACAATGAAAAACTGTTTTTT.